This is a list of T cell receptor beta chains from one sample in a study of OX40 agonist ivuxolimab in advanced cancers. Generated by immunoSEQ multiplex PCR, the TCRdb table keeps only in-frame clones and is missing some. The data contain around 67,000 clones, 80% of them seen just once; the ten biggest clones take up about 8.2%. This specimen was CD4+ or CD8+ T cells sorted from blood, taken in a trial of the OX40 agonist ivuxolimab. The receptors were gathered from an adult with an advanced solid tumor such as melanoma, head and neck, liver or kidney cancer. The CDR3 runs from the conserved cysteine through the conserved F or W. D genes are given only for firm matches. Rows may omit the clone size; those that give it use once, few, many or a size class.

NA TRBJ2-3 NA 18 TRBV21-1 TGTGCCAGCAGCAAAGCGCGGCCGGGAGGCCGAGGAGCAGATACGCAGTATTTT CASSKARPGGRGADTQYF
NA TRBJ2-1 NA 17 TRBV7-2 TGTGCCAGCAGCTTATTCCCCCGAGACCTGCCCTACAATGAGCAGTTCTTC CASSLFPRDLPYNEQFF
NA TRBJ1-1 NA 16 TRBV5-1 TGCGCCAGCAGCCCCTCTACTAGGCAGCTGAACACTGAAGCTTTCTTT CASSPSTRQLNTEAFF
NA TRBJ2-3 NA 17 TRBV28 TGTGCCAGCAGCCCCATGGAGGGGGCCGGTAGCACAGATACGCAGTATTTT CASSPMEGAGSTDTQYF
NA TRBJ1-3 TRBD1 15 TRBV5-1 TGCGCCAGCAGCTCAGGGGGCGCTACCGGAAACACCATATATTTT CASSSGGATGNTIYF
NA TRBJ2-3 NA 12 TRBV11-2 TGTGCCAGCAGCTTAGTGGTCGGTACGCAGTATTTT CASSLVVGTQYF
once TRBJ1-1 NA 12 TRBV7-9 TGTGCCAGCAGTCCCGCGGGAGGGGGGGCTTTCTTT CASSPAGGGAFF
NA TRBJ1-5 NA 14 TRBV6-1 TGTGCCAGCAGTGAAGAAACGGCTTATCAGCCCCAGCATTTT CASSEETAYQPQHF
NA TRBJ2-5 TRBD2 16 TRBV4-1 TGCGCCAGCAGCCTGACTAGCGGGGGACCTCCAGAGACCCAGTACTTC CASSLTSGGPPETQYF
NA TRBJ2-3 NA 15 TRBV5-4 TGTGCCAGCAGCACCCGGACCGAACTTACAGATACGCAGTATTTT CASSTRTELTDTQYF
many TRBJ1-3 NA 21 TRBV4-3 TGCGCCAGCAGCCAAGATCTTCCGGGCGGGCAGCACTTATTCTCTGGAAACACCATATATTTT CASSQDLPGGQHLFSGNTIYF
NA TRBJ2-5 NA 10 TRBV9 TGTGCCAGCGGAGAAGAGACCCAGTACTTC CASGEETQYF
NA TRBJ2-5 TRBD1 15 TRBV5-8 TGTGCCAGCAGCTCGGGACAGGGGAGTGGAGAGACCCAGTACTTC CASSSGQGSGETQYF
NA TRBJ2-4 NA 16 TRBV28 TGTGCCAGCAGCACAGGAGGGGGAAACGCCAAAAACATTCAGTACTTC CASSTGGGNAKNIQYF
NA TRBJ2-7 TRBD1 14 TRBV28 TGTGCCAGCAGGGCGACAGGGGATCGCCACGAGCAGTACTTC CASRATGDRHEQYF
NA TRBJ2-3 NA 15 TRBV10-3 TGTGCCATCAGTGAGTCGGGGGGGCTATCAAATACGCAGTATTTT CAISESGGLSNTQYF
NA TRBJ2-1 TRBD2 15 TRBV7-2 TGTGCCAGCAGCTCCGGACTAGCGTCTCGCAATGAGCAGTTCTTC CASSSGLASRNEQFF
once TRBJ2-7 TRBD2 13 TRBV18 TGTGCCAGCTCACCCCGGGGGGAATACGAGCAGTACTTC CASSPRGEYEQYF
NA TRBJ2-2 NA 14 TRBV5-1 TGCGCCAGCGGAGGGGGGGCGGACACCGGGGAGCTGTTTTTT CASGGGADTGELFF
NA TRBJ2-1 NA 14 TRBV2 TGTGCCAGCAGTGGGGCGATAGAAGACAATGAGCAGTTCTTC CASSGAIEDNEQFF
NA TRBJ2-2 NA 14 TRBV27 TGTGCCAGCAGTGCCCACAGGGTGACCGGGGAGCTGTTTTTT CASSAHRVTGELFF
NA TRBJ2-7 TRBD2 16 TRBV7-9 TGTGCCAGCGGCAAAAGAGGCGATAGCGGGGTTTACGAGCAGTACTTC CASGKRGDSGVYEQYF
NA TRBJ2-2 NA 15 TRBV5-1 TGCGCCAGCAGAGTCGGGACGGCTAACACCGGGGAGCTGTTTTTT CASRVGTANTGELFF
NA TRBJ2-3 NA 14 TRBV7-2 TGTGCCAGCAGCTTCAGGGTGGTCACAGATACGCAGTATTTT CASSFRVVTDTQYF
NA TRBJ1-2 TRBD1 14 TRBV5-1 TGCGCCAGCAGCTTGGGTACAGGGGGCTATGGCTACACCTTC CASSLGTGGYGYTF
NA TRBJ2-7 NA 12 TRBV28 TGTGCCAGCAGTACAAACCCGCAGGGGCTGAACTTC CASSTNPQGLNF
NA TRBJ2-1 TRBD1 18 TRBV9 TGTGCCAGCAGCACCCGGCGGGGTAGGGACAGGGACTACAATGAGCAGTTCTTC CASSTRRGRDRDYNEQFF
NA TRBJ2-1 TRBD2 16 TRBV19 TGTGCCAGTCGCCACATAGCGGGAGGCTCCTACAATGAGCAGTTCTTC CASRHIAGGSYNEQFF
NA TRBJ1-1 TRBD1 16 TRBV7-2 TGTGCCAGCAGCTTAGGGGCCGGGACAGGGATGACTGAAGCTTTCTTT CASSLGAGTGMTEAFF
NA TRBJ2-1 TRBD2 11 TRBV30 TGTGCCTGGGACACCGGGACTAAGCAGTTCTTC CAWDTGTKQFF
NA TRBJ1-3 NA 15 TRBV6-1 TGTGCCAGCAGTTCTTTGTTTGGACCTGGAAACACCATATATTTT CASSSLFGPGNTIYF
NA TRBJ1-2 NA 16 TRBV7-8 TGTGCCAGCAGCTCGATACGTAGGGTCCTCGCCCGTGGCTACACCTTC CASSSIRRVLARGYTF
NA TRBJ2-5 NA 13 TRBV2 TGTGCCAGCAGTGACAGGTCGAGGGAGACCCAGTACTTC CASSDRSRETQYF
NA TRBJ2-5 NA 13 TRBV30 TGTGCCTGGGCTAAGGGGTTTCGGGAGACCCAGTACTTC CAWAKGFRETQYF
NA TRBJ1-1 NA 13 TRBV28 TGTGCCAGCGCGGGGGGGGAGAACACTGAAGCTTTCTTT CASAGGENTEAFF
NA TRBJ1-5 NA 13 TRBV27 TGTGCCAGCAGTGCGGGGTACAATCAGCCCCAGCATTTT CASSAGYNQPQHF
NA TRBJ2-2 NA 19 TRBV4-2 TGTGCCAGCAGCCAAGATCAGGCATTGGCCCTCCCGAACACCGGGGAGCTGTTTTTT CASSQDQALALPNTGELFF
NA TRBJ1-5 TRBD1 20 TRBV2 TGTGCCAGCAGTGAAAGGGTGCTAGGACAGGGATATTATAGCAATCAGCCCCAGCATTTT CASSERVLGQGYYSNQPQHF
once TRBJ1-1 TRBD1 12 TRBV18 TGTGCCAGCTCGGACAGGGGACTGGGAGCTTTCTTT CASSDRGLGAFF
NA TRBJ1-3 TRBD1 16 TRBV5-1 TGCACCAGCAGCCCCGGACAGGGATTGAGTGGAAACACCATATATTTT CTSSPGQGLSGNTIYF
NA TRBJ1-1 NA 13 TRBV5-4 TGTGCCAGCAGTCGCGATCCCAACACTGAAGCTTTCTTT CASSRDPNTEAFF
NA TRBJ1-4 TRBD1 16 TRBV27 TGTGCCAGCAGTGGACGAACCGGGACAGGCGATGAAAAACTGTTTTTT CASSGRTGTGDEKLFF
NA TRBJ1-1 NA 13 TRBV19 TGTGCCAGTAGTAACGGGATGAACACTGAAGCTTTCTTT CASSNGMNTEAFF
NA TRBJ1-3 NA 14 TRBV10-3 TGTGCCATGGGGAGGGGGTACTCTGGAAACACCATATATTTT CAMGRGYSGNTIYF
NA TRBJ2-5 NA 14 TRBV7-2 TGTGCCAGCAGCTACTTGACACAAGGAGGGGCGGAGTACTTC CASSYLTQGGAEYF
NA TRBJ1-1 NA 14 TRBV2 TGTGCCAGCAGAGGGGATCTGGGGTACACTGAAGCTTTCTTT CASRGDLGYTEAFF
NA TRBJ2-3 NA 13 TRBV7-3 TGTGCCAGCAGCTTAGGAAAGGGAGATACGCAGTATTTT CASSLGKGDTQYF
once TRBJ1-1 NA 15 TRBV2 TGTGCCAGCAGAAGGGAAGGGCAGGCGAACACTGAAGCTTTCTTT CASRREGQANTEAFF
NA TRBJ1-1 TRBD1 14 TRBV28 TGTGCCAGCAGTACCTTGACAGGGACCGGTGAAGCTTTCTTT CASSTLTGTGEAFF
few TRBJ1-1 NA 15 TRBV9 TGTGCCAGCAGCCAGGGGAGGGGGGCCGGGGGTGAAGCTTTCTTT CASSQGRGAGGEAFF